This entry lists 21 T cell receptor beta chains sequenced from one sample in a study of blood T cell repertoires in COVID-19. Clones were sequenced by immunoSEQ multiplex PCR, and TCRdb holds only the in-frame ones, with some missing. The sample includes 250,000 or so clones, 84% of them seen just once. Sequencing used peripheral blood. Receptor source: a woman between 35 and 50 years old who had recovered from COVID-19.

The gene calls are TRBV18 and TRBJ2-1; 7 bases are shared with TRBD1. The CDR3 covers 18 residues. J gave up 6 bases and V 0 bases, and 14 bases lay outside the gene matches. The germline gives CDR1 KGHSH, CDR2 LQKENI. The CDR3 region is CASSPPQLQGRRGNEQFF. Here the CDR3 DNA reads TGTGCCAGCTCACCACCACAACTACAGGGGCGCCGTGGCAATGAGCAGTTCTTC. Variable domain in full (rest from reference TRBV18 and TRBJ2-1): NAGVMQNPRHLVRRRGQEARLRCSPMKGHSHVYWYRQLPEEGLKFMVYLQKENIIDESGMPKERFSAEFPKEGPSILRIQQVVRGDSAAYFCASSPPQLQGRRGNEQFFGPGTRLTVL.

The chain links TRBV24-1 to TRBJ2-5; TRBD1 is a possible D gene (5 bases). V was trimmed by 4 bases and J by 0 bases, leaving 8 bases between them. The CDR3 contains 14 residues. The V gene's germline CDR1 is KGHDR and CDR2 SFDVKD. The CDR3 here is CATSDSGYQETQYF. DNA of the CDR3: TGTGCCACCAGTGACTCAGGGTACCAAGAGACCCAGTACTTC.

V and J are TRBV9 and TRBJ1-1; a weak D match, TRBD1 (5 bases). This CDR3 spans 14 amino acids. The germline CDR1 and CDR2 sequences are SGDLS and YYNGEE. Trimming left V 4 bases short and J 1 base short, with 11 bases between. The CDR3 nucleotides read TGTGCCAGCAGCCCAATTGACAGGAACACTGAAGCTTTCTTT. It is translated as CASSPIDRNTEAFF.

There are a few counts of this clone. This rearrangement joins TRBV7-8 to TRBJ1-5; TRBD1 agrees at 7 bases. Germline loops: CDR1 SGHVS, CDR2 FQNEAQ. J lost 4 bases, V lost 5 bases, and 2 bases had no gene match. The CDR3 loop spans 13 amino acids. CDR3 region: CASSRGRNQPQHF. CDR3 in DNA: TGTGCCAGCAGCAGGGGGCGGAATCAGCCCCAGCATTTT.

The chain combines TRBV5-1 with TRBJ1-4; 8 nucleotides match TRBD1. The germline gives CDR1 SGHRS, CDR2 YFSETQ. The J segment lost 4 bases and the V segment lost 2 bases, leaving 10 bases of the junction unmatched. The CDR3 has 17 residues. CDR3 in DNA: TGCGCCAGCAGCTTAGGACAGGGAGGAGGACTTAATGAAAAACTGTTTTTT. This codes for CASSLGQGGGLNEKLFF.

The V call is TRBV7-9, the J call TRBJ1-1, with D possibly being TRBD1 (5 bases). The ends were cut back, 1 base at V and 5 bases at J, with 20 bases in the middle. The CDR3 runs 17 residues. The germline CDR1 and CDR2 sequences are SEHNR and FQNEAQ (reference sequence). The CDR3 is CASSLVSTRGEITEAFF. As DNA, the CDR3 is TGTGCCAGCAGCTTAGTCTCCACCCGGGGGGAGATTACTGAAGCTTTCTTT. Full variable domain (rest looked up from reference TRBV7-9 and TRBJ1-1): DTGVSQNPRHKITKRGQNVTFRCDPISEHNRLYWYRQTLGQGPEFLTYFQNEAQLEKSRLLSDRFSAERPKGSFSTLEIQRTEQGDSAMYLCASSLVSTRGEITEAFFGQGTRLTVV.

The chain employs TRBV29-1 and TRBJ2-1; D gene unclear. The CDR3 contains 13 residues. The V end lost 1 base, the J end lost 0 bases, and 4 bases lay between the germline ends. Germline CDR1 reads SQVTM; CDR2 reads ANQGSEA. The CDR3 DNA reads as TGCAGCGTTGAAGGGAGCTCCTACAATGAGCAGTTCTTC. It encodes CSVEGSSYNEQFF.

Comment on this clone: Other DNA variants within this sample encode the same CDR3. J is TRBJ1-5 and V is TRBV19, with a tentative D call TRBD1 (5 bases). Trimming left V 2 bases short and J 4 bases short, with 9 bases between. The CDR3 is made up of 14 amino acids. Germline-derived CDR1 and CDR2 are LNHDA and SQIVND (reference sequence). The chain's CDR3 is CASSIRRGNQPQHF. The CDR3 DNA is TGTGCCAGTAGTATACGACGGGGGAATCAGCCCCAGCATTTT.

The chain recombines TRBV18 with TRBJ1-2; no firm D call. Germline CDR1 reads KGHSH; CDR2 reads LQKENI. The CDR3 consists of 14 residues. The germline V and J ends were trimmed by 6 bases and 4 bases, with 15 bases remaining between them. This CDR3 reads CASSLEPSVYGYTF. In DNA form, the CDR3 reads TGTGCCAGCTCTCTAGAGCCGTCAGTCTATGGCTACACCTTC.

The chain has TRBV5-1 and TRBJ1-1; the match to TRBD1 covers 8 bases. Unmatched junction bases numbered 13, after V lost 4 bases and J lost 5 bases. The CDR3 consists of 16 residues. Germline CDR1 reads SGHRS; CDR2 reads YFSETQ. The CDR3 DNA sequence: TGCGCCAGCAGCAACGACAGGGGAGGATTTGGGACTGAAGCTTTCTTT. Protein product: CASSNDRGGFGTEAFF.

The J gene is TRBJ2-2, the V gene TRBV3-1 (or the pseudogene TRBV3-2); D remains unclear. Trimming pared 3 bases from V and 2 bases from J, leaving 4 bases between. Germline V gene data show CDR1 as LGHDT and CDR2 as YNNKEL (reference sequence). The CDR3 loop spans 13 amino acids. DNA of the CDR3: TGTGCCAGCAGCCATCGTAACACCGGGGAGCTGTTTTTT. This sequence encodes CASSHRNTGELFF.

The rearrangement joins TRBV11-3 to TRBJ1-3; D not resolved. Germline V gene sequence: CDR1 SGHNT, CDR2 YENEEA. V lost 5 bases, J lost 0 bases, and 11 bases lay in between. The CDR3 covers 15 residues. The CDR3 sequence: CASSRTGISGNTIYF. CDR3 coding DNA: TGTGCCAGCAGCCGAACGGGTATCTCTGGAAACACCATATATTTT.

The CDR3 DNA sequence: TGTGCCAGCAGCCCGGGACTAGCGGGGTTCAGCTCCTACGAGCAGTACTTC. Translating gives CASSPGLAGFSSYEQYF. The chain carries TRBV7-9 and TRBJ2-7; 13 bases are a match to TRBD2. The CDR3 covers 17 residues. Germline V gene data show CDR1 as SEHNR and CDR2 as FQNEAQ (reference sequence). V lost 5 bases, J lost 0 bases, and 7 bases stayed unmatched.

V gene TRBV2 combines with J gene TRBJ2-2; TRBD2 agrees at 8 bases. V lost 6 bases, J lost 2 bases, and 8 bases stayed unmatched. This CDR3 comprises 16 residues. The germline V gene encodes CDR1 SNHLY and CDR2 FYNNEI. CDR3 amino acids: CASRGAGRDNTGELFF. CDR3 in DNA: TGTGCCAGCAGGGGGGCCGGGAGGGACAACACCGGGGAGCTGTTTTTT.

The rearrangement uses TRBV3-1 (or the pseudogene TRBV3-2) and TRBJ1-2, with 8 bases fitting TRBD1. CDR3 length equals 15 residues. The V and J ends lost 1 base and 3 bases, in that order; junction bases with no gene match: 4. CDR1 and CDR2 from the germline V gene are LGHDT and YNNKEL (reference sequence). CDR3 amino acids: CASSQGSGQDYGYTF. Here the CDR3 DNA reads TGTGCCAGCAGCCAAGGTTCGGGACAGGACTATGGCTACACCTTC.

This clone was seen just once. The genes are TRBV10-1 and TRBJ1-5; weak D call: TRBD1 (5 bases). V lost 6 bases and J 6 bases, leaving 15 bases between the germline ends. This CDR3 has 14 residues. Looked up from germline, CDR1 is WNHNN and CDR2 is SYGVQD (reference sequence). DNA for the CDR3: TGCGCCAGCAGCGACGGGGGGGTCGGTCAGCCCCAGCATTTT. Its translation is CASSDGGVGQPQHF.

The chain employs TRBV28 and TRBJ1-2; D may be TRBD1 (5 bases). Germline CDR1 reads MDHEN; CDR2 reads SYDVKM. Trimming removed 2 bases from V and 7 bases from J, with 8 bases in between. The CDR3 contains 12 residues. CDR3 sequence: CASSLGGGGYTF. The CDR3 nucleotides are TGTGCCAGCAGTTTAGGGGGGGGTGGCTACACCTTC.

The genes are TRBV7-9 and TRBJ2-3, with 7 bases that match TRBD1. Germline CDR1 reads SEHNR; CDR2 reads FQNEAQ (reference sequence). This CDR3 has 15 amino acids. The ends lost 2 bases at V and 3 bases at J; junction bases unmatched: 5. CDR3 residues: CASSLSLTGTDTQYF. The CDR3 bases are TGTGCCAGCAGCTTATCCCTGACAGGGACAGATACGCAGTATTTT. The variable domain in full, with the rest retrieved from reference TRBV7-9 and TRBJ2-3, is DTGVSQNPRHKITKRGQNVTFRCDPISEHNRLYWYRQTLGQGPEFLTYFQNEAQLEKSRLLSDRFSAERPKGSFSTLEIQRTEQGDSAMYLCASSLSLTGTDTQYFGPGTRLTVL.

On this clone itself: Other DNA variants within this sample encode the same CDR3. The chain joins TRBV5-1 to TRBJ2-2; unclear D gene. This CDR3 is 14 amino acids long. Germline CDR1 and CDR2: SGHRS and YFSETQ. Trimming cost V 1 base and J 0 bases, with 4 bases left between them. The CDR3 reads CASSLTSNTGELFF. The CDR3 bases are TGCGCCAGCAGCTTGACATCGAACACCGGGGAGCTGTTTTTT. Full variable domain (missing parts from reference TRBV5-1 and TRBJ2-2): KAGVTQTPRYLIKTRGQQVTLSCSPISGHRSVSWYQQTPGQGLQFLFEYFSETQRNKGNFPGRFSGRQFSNSRSEMNVSTLELGDSALYLCASSLTSNTGELFFGEGSRLTVL.

CDR3 protein: CASSRQPDSPLHF. In DNA form, the CDR3 reads TGTGCCAGCAGCCGACAACCTGATTCACCCCTCCACTTT. V and J are TRBV7-9 and TRBJ1-6, with D hard to call. Per germline, CDR1 SEHNR and CDR2 FQNEAQ (reference sequence). Trimming removed 5 bases from V and 8 bases from J, with 10 bases in between. This CDR3 is 13 amino acids long.

This clone was seen only once. The chain recombines TRBV7-9 with TRBJ2-2, with D perhaps matching TRBD1 (6 bases). Germline V lookup: CDR1 SEHNR, CDR2 FQNEAQ (reference sequence). The V end was cut by 6 bases, the J end by 0 bases, with 17 bases between. The CDR3 runs to 17 residues. The DNA of the CDR3 is TGTGCCAGCAGACAAAGGGCAGGGGAAACGAACACCGGGGAGCTGTTTTTT. It specifies CASRQRAGETNTGELFF.